One sample yielded the 29 T cell receptor beta chains listed below, sequenced in a study of blood T cell repertoires in COVID-19. Measured with immunoSEQ multiplex PCR; TCRdb has only the in-frame clones, and not every one. The sample includes about 68,000 clones, approximately 89% of them seen just once. The sequenced sample consisted of peripheral blood. The source is a man in his fifties or sixties with active COVID-19.

This clone was seen more than once but under ten times. The chain employs TRBV28 and TRBJ2-7; the D is unclear. V shed 5 bases and J shed 4 bases, with 6 bases lying between them. The CDR3 runs to 11 residues. Looked up from germline, CDR1 is MDHEN and CDR2 is SYDVKM. This chain's CDR3 is CASSAVYEQYF. CDR3 coding DNA: TGTGCCAGCAGTGCGGTATACGAGCAGTACTTC.

J is TRBJ1-4 and V is TRBV4-3; D is unresolved. The CDR3 sequence is 17 residues long. Deletions cut 2 bases from V and 3 bases from J, with 16 bases between. Germline CDR1 LGHNA, CDR2 YSLEER. The CDR3 region is CASSQTEQSLANEKLFF. CDR3 nucleotide sequence: TGCGCCAGCAGCCAAACAGAACAGTCTCTGGCTAATGAAAAACTGTTTTTT.

The V and J genes are TRBV2 and TRBJ2-1; 9 nucleotides agree with TRBD2. Per germline, CDR1 SNHLY and CDR2 FYNNEI. V lost 8 bases and J lost 1; bases outside the gene matches: 9. The CDR3 length is 16 residues. The CDR3 sequence: CASGVSGGRSYNEQFF. The DNA of the CDR3 is TGTGCCAGCGGGGTTAGCGGGGGCCGTTCCTACAATGAGCAGTTCTTC.

This clone was observed once. The chain uses TRBV7-6 and TRBJ2-3; 8 positions match TRBD2. Germline V gene lookup returns CDR1 SGHVS and CDR2 FNYEAQ. The CDR3 length is 18 residues. J was trimmed by 0 bases and V by 3 bases; bases with no gene match: 11. The CDR3 DNA reads TGTGCCAGCAGCTTGAGGGCGATAGCGGGGACTAGCACAGATACGCAGTATTTT. This encodes CASSLRAIAGTSTDTQYF.

The chain combines TRBV10-3 with TRBJ2-7; unclear D gene. Germline V gives CDR1 ENHRY, CDR2 SYGVKD. The CDR3 spans 11 residues. CDR3 bases: TGTGCTCACCCCAGATCCTACGAGCAGTACTTC. It codes for CAHPRSYEQYF.

The genes are TRBV11-2 and TRBJ2-7; 7 bases are a match to TRBD2. The V segment lost 6 bases and the J segment 2 bases; nucleotides outside the gene matches: 4. Looked up from germline, CDR1 is SGHAT and CDR2 is FQNNGV. This CDR3 spans 13 amino acids. This chain's CDR3 is CASSTAGAYEQYF. The DNA of the CDR3 is TGTGCCAGCAGTACGGCGGGGGCCTACGAGCAGTACTTC.

The V and J genes are TRBV29-1 and TRBJ2-5; D might be TRBD2 (6 bases). This CDR3 has 12 residues. V was pared by 3 bases and J by 5 bases, with 10 bases between. Germline assignment: CDR1 SQVTM and CDR2 ANQGSEA. Written as DNA, the CDR3 is TGCAGCGTTGACCCCGGGACTGAGACCCAGTACTTC. This sequence encodes CSVDPGTETQYF.

The chain couples TRBV29-1 to TRBJ1-2; 8 bases match TRBD1. There are 14 residues in the CDR3. Unmatched junction bases numbered 8, after V lost 7 bases and J lost 1 base. Germline V lookup: CDR1 SQVTM, CDR2 ANQGSEA. The CDR3 nucleotides are TGCAGCGCTCGGACAGGGCTAGGTAACTATGGCTACACCTTC. This sequence encodes CSARTGLGNYGYTF.

The rearrangement joins TRBV2 to TRBJ2-1; 7 positions match TRBD1. The CDR3 runs to 15 residues. Germline CDR1 and CDR2: SNHLY and FYNNEI. The junction had 6 bases not matched to a gene; V was cut back by 6 bases and J by 1 base. Here the CDR3 DNA reads TGTGCCAGCAGGGGGACAGCGCTATCCTACAATGAGCAGTTCTTC. Its translation is CASRGTALSYNEQFF. The complete variable domain, with remaining parts taken from reference TRBV2 and TRBJ2-1, reads EPEVTQTPSHQVTQMGQEVILRCVPISNHLYFYWYRQILGQKVEFLVSFYNNEISEKSEIFDDQFSVERPDGSNFTLKIRSTKLEDSAMYFCASRGTALSYNEQFFGPGTRLTVL.

The rearrangement joins TRBV3-1 (or the pseudogene TRBV3-2) to TRBJ1-1; D not resolved. This CDR3 region has 12 residues. The germline CDR1 and CDR2 sequences are LGHDT and YNNKEL (reference sequence). V lost 6 bases, J lost 10 bases, and 15 bases lay in between. As DNA, the CDR3 is TGTGCCAGCAGTCCGGGAGAGAGGGTAGCTTTCTTT. Translating gives CASSPGERVAFF.

This clone was detected many times. This chain connects TRBV19 to TRBJ2-1; 13 bases align to TRBD2. Germline trimming cut 5 bases from V and 13 bases from J; bases unmatched to any gene: 14. Germline CDR1 reads LNHDA; CDR2 reads SQIVND (reference sequence). The CDR3 totals 16 residues. CDR3 nucleotide sequence: TGTGCCAGTAGTCAAGGGACTAGCGGGGTTGGGGTGAGACAGTTCTTC. Its protein is CASSQGTSGVGVRQFF. Full variable domain (rest looked up from reference TRBV19 and TRBJ2-1): DGGITQSPKYLFRKEGQNVTLSCEQNLNHDAMYWYRQDPGQGLRLIYYSQIVNDFQKGDIAEGYSVSREKKESFPLTVTSAQKNPTAFYLCASSQGTSGVGVRQFFGPGTRLTVL.

This chain uses TRBV14 with TRBJ2-5; 7 bases are a match to TRBD2. Germline V gives CDR1 SGHDN, CDR2 FVKESK. CDR3 length equals 13 residues. V shed 5 bases, J shed 3 bases, and the junction held 3 bases outside the gene matches. This chain's CDR3 is CASSSTSEETQYF. For the CDR3, the DNA is TGTGCCAGCAGCTCCACTAGCGAAGAGACCCAGTACTTC.

The rearrangement joins TRBV29-1 to TRBJ1-1; D is uncertain. Trimming cost V 3 bases and J 1 base, with 12 bases left between them. CDR3 length: 14 residues. Germline values: CDR1 SQVTM, CDR2 ANQGSEA. The CDR3 DNA follows: TGCAGCGTTGAGATCCCAGATAAGAACACTGAAGCTTTCTTT. This sequence encodes CSVEIPDKNTEAFF.

The chain is built from TRBV19 and TRBJ2-4, with D perhaps TRBD1 (6 bases). Germline lookup yields CDR1 LNHDA and CDR2 SQIVND (reference sequence). V was trimmed by 1 base and J by 9 bases, leaving 10 bases between them. CDR3 length: 13 amino acids. The CDR3 region has the DNA TGTGCCAGTAGTATAGTAGGGACAAGCATTCAGTACTTC. The encoded protein is CASSIVGTSIQYF.

The V call is TRBV5-1, the J call TRBJ2-3; 7 bases are shared with TRBD1. The CDR3 is made up of 15 amino acids. J was trimmed by 3 bases and V by 0 bases; bases with no gene match: 4. CDR1 is SGHRS and CDR2 is YFSETQ in the germline V gene. The CDR3 region is CASSLGDRETDTQYF. CDR3 DNA sequence: TGCGCCAGCAGCTTGGGAGACAGGGAAACAGATACGCAGTATTTT.

This clone was seen a handful of times. This CDR3 reads CASSFRQAETGNTIYF. CDR3 nucleotides: TGTGCCAGCAGCTTTAGGCAGGCAGAAACTGGAAACACCATATATTTT. The chain carries TRBV7-9 and TRBJ1-3; D gene unclear. Germline V gene lookup returns CDR1 SEHNR and CDR2 FQNEAQ (reference sequence). This CDR3 has 16 amino acids. V shed 3 bases and J shed 2 bases, with 14 bases lying between them.

V usage is TRBV2 and J usage is TRBJ2-3; D may be TRBD1 (7 bases). V was pared by 5 bases and J by 4 bases, with 16 bases between. This CDR3 contains 15 residues. Germline CDR1 is SNHLY and CDR2 is FYNNEI. The CDR3 coding sequence is TGTGCCAGCAGTCGAAACAGGGGAGGTTCAGATACGCAGTATTTT. This translates into CASSRNRGGSDTQYF.

The rearrangement uses TRBV9 and TRBJ2-7, with 10 bases fitting TRBD1. Germline assignment: CDR1 SGDLS and CDR2 YYNGEE. This CDR3 region has 14 residues. Unmatched junction bases numbered 5, after V lost 4 bases and J lost 4 bases. The CDR3 reads CASSMGQGNYEQYF. CDR3 coding DNA: TGTGCCAGCAGCATGGGACAGGGGAATTACGAGCAGTACTTC.

The V and J genes are TRBV18 and TRBJ2-1; 10 positions agree with TRBD2. V gave up 2 bases and J gave up 10 bases; unmatched junction bases: 11. Germline CDR1 reads KGHSH; CDR2 reads LQKENI. This CDR3 is 16 amino acids long. The CDR3 coding sequence is TGTGCCAGCTCACCATCTTCCAGCGGGGGGGCCCGGGAGCAGTTCTTC. Its protein product is CASSPSSSGGAREQFF.

This clone was found a few times. The chain has TRBV27 and TRBJ1-4, with unresolved D. The CDR3 length is 13 residues. The ends were cut back, 3 bases at V and 8 bases at J, with 10 bases in the middle. The germline V gene has CDR1 MNHEY and CDR2 SMNVEV (reference sequence). The DNA of the CDR3 is TGTGCCAGCAGTTTTATGCGGTTCGAAAAACTGTTTTTT. Protein product: CASSFMRFEKLFF.

V usage is TRBV6-1 and J usage is TRBJ2-3, with D maybe TRBD2 (6 bases). V lost 2 bases and J lost 1, with 13 bases in between. Germline V gives CDR1 MNHNS, CDR2 SASEGT. This CDR3 contains 16 residues. CDR3 nucleotide sequence: TGTGCCAGCAGTGAAAGGAGGGTTTGGGGCACAGATACGCAGTATTTT. This encodes CASSERRVWGTDTQYF.

The chain uses TRBV6-5 and TRBJ1-3, with D unclear. The V end was cut by 6 bases, the J end by 4 bases, with 4 bases between. CDR1 is MNHEY and CDR2 is SVGAGI in the germline V gene. CDR3 length: 11 residues. CDR3 sequence: CASRSGNTIYF. CDR3 nucleotides: TGTGCCAGCAGGTCAGGAAACACCATATATTTT.

As to this clone: A junction boundary mismatches the germline segment, possibly from a read error. The J gene is TRBJ1-1, the V gene TRBV6-5; D unresolved. This CDR3 spans 11 amino acids. CDR1 is MNHEY and CDR2 is SVGAGI in the germline V gene. CDR3 amino acids: CASLLGQARFF. The CDR3 DNA reads as TGTGCCAGTCTTCTTGGGCAGGCTCGGTTTTTT.

The chain couples TRBV25-1 to TRBJ2-5, with D perhaps TRBD2 (7 bases). The CDR3 totals 17 residues. Germline V lookup: CDR1 MGHDK, CDR2 SYGVNS. Trimming pared 2 bases from V and 1 base from J, leaving 17 bases between. In DNA, the CDR3 is TGTGCCAGCAGTGAAATGGGGAGGGGGACTATCCAAGAGACCCAGTACTTC. Protein: CASSEMGRGTIQETQYF.

This clone has a handful of counts. The chain couples TRBV6-5 to TRBJ1-2; 7 positions agree with TRBD1. V shed 7 bases and J 7 bases; nucleotides not matched to a gene: 12. CDR1 MNHEY and CDR2 SVGAGI come from the germline V gene. CDR3 length: 14 amino acids. The CDR3 is CASKTKGGAGGYTF. CDR3 bases: TGTGCCAGCAAGACTAAAGGGGGCGCGGGTGGCTACACCTTC.

This chain joins TRBV7-9 and TRBJ2-3; 7 bases are a match to TRBD2. V gave up 4 bases and J gave up 4 bases; unmatched junction bases: 14. The CDR3 spans 17 residues. Germline CDR1 reads SEHNR; CDR2 reads FQNEAQ (reference sequence). The CDR3: CASSSRISQRGSDTQYF. The CDR3, as DNA: TGTGCCAGCAGCTCGCGTATATCCCAGCGGGGTTCAGATACGCAGTATTTT.

V and J are TRBV9 and TRBJ2-6; 7 positions agree with TRBD1. The CDR3 has 16 residues. With V trimmed by 3 bases and J by 4 bases, 7 bases remained unmatched. The germline V gene has CDR1 SGDLS and CDR2 YYNGEE. In nucleotides, the CDR3 is TGTGCCAGCAGCGCGCACAGGGGTGCCGGGGCCAACGTCCTGACTTTC. Its translation: CASSAHRGAGANVLTF.

The V gene is TRBV15, the J gene TRBJ1-6; TRBD1 is a possible D gene (6 bases). V was pared by 8 bases and J by 6 bases, with 23 bases between. Germline loops: CDR1 LNHNV, CDR2 YYDKDF (reference sequence). The CDR3 consists of 17 residues. CDR3 in DNA: TGTGCCACCCATGCCGGTCAAAACAGGGCCCTTAATTCACCCCTCCACTTT. Its protein product is CATHAGQNRALNSPLHF. Full variable domain (remainder filled in from reference TRBV15 and TRBJ1-6): DAMVIQNPRYQVTQFGKPVTLSCSQTLNHNVMYWYQQKSSQAPKLLFHYYDKDFNNEADTPDNFQSRRPNTSFCFLDIRSPGLGDTAMYLCATHAGQNRALNSPLHFGNGTRLTVT.

This rearrangement joins TRBV19 to TRBJ1-2, with D maybe TRBD1 (6 bases). CDR1 is LNHDA, CDR2 SQIVND, per germline (reference sequence). The CDR3 is 13 amino acids. V lost 6 bases and J lost 5, with 13 bases in between. The CDR3 protein is CASSFRGGYGYTF. The CDR3 DNA follows: TGTGCCAGTAGCTTCAGGGGAGGGTATGGCTACACCTTC.